The clone carrying this T cell receptor (beta chain) showed up just a few times. What it binds is unknown. Roughly 0.5 to 1 ug RNA was reverse transcribed with random hexamers. Amplification of TCR beta CDR3 was carried out by immunoSEQ multiplex PCR, which covered 54 Vbeta and 13 Jbeta segments. In TCRdb, the immunoSEQ multiplex PCR reads were re-called with MiXCR into one record per CDR3 protein. The sample lists 100,000 to 150,000 distinct CDR3 sequences, around 80% seen once, with around 0.5% in the top ten. This entry comes from a study of CD8 T cells in Susac syndrome. Sequencing of TCR beta was carried out in blood CD8+ and CD4+ T cells. Findings and caveats of the study: By the study's own acknowledgment, its TCR sequencing and HLA analysis included relatively few individuals.

What was sequenced was CD8+ T cells from PBMCs. This TCR was sampled from a human donor with multiple sclerosis.

In DNA, the CDR3 is TGTGCCAGTAGCTTCCTTAAGAGGACAGATAGCAATCAGCCCCAGCATTTT. Translation gives CASSFLKRTDSNQPQHF. The rearrangement uses TRBV19 and TRBJ1-5, with D possibly TRBD1 on 6 matching bases. Trimming took 6 bases from V and 0 from J, leaving 18 bases between them. The CDR3 length is 17 residues. From germline, CDR1 is LNHDA and CDR2 SQIVND (reference sequence).